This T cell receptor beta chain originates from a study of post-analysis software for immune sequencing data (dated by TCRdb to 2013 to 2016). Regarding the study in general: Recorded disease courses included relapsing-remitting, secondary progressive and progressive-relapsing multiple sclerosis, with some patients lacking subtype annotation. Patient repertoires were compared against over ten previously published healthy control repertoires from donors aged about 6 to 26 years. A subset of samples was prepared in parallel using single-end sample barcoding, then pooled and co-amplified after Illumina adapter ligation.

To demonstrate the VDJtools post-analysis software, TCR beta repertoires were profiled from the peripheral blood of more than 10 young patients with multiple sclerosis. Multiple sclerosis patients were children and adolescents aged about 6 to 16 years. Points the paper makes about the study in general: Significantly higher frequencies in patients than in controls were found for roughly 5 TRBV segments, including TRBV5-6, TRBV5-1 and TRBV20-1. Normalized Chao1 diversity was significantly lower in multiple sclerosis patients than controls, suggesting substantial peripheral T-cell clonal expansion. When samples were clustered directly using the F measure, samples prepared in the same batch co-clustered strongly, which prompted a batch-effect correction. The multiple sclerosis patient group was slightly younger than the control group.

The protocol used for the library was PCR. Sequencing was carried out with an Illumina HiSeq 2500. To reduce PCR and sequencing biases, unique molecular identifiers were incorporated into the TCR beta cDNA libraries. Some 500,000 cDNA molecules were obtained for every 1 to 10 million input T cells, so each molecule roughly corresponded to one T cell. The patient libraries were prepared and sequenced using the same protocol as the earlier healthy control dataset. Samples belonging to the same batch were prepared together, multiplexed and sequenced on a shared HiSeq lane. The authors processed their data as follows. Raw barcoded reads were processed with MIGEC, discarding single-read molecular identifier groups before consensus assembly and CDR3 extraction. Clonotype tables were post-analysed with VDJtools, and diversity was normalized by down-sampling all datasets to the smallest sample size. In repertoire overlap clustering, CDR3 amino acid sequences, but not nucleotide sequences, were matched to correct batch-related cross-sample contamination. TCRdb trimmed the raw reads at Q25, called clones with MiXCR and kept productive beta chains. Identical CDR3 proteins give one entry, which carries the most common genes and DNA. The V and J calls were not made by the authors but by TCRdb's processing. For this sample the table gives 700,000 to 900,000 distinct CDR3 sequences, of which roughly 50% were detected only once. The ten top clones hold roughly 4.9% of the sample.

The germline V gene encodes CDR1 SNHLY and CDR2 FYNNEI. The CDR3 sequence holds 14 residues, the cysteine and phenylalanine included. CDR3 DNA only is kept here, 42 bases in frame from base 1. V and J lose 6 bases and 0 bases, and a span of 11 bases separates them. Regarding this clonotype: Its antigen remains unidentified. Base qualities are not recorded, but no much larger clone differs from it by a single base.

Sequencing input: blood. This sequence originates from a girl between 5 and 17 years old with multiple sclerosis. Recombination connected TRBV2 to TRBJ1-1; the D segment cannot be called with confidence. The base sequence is TGTGCCAGCAGCCCCCAGACCTTGAACACTGAAGCTTTCTTT. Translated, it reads CASSPQTLNTEAFF.